This T cell receptor beta chain was sequenced in a study of shared clonotypes between healthy human individuals. V shed 10 bases, J shed 0 bases, and the junction held 6 bases outside the gene matches. The CDR3 covers 13 residues. Germline V gene sequence: CDR1 MDHEN, CDR2 SYDVKM. Execution of the assay was at deep level. The authors' processing: Filtering differed for immunoSEQ, which gave only junction sequences without quality scores. Produced via immunoSEQ multiplex PCR; TCRdb's table is partial and in-frame only. V and J calls and clone size follow that table, whereas D and trimming were derived from the DNA. Among approximately 600,000 clones, around 95% were seen once, and the ten largest hold around 0.12%. Naive CD8 cells lacked CD45RO and underwent positive selection for CCR7, leaving out terminally differentiated effector memory CD45RA+ cells.

This sequence originates from a woman aged 25 to 45 in good health. The sequencing input was naive CD8+ T cells sorted from blood. This sequence joins TRBV28 and TRBJ2-7, with 7 bases that match TRBD2. CDR3 sequence: CATSGGSSYEQYF. The CDR3 DNA reads TGTGCCACCTCGGGGGGTTCCTCCTACGAGCAGTACTTC.